This T cell receptor (beta chain) was captured in a study of cytomegalovirus exposure and HLA in healthy donors. This CDR3 spans 13 amino acids. Trimming cost V 6 bases and J 8 bases, with 14 bases left between them. Germline CDR1 MNHEY, CDR2 SVGAGI. The PCR had 60 Vbeta and 13 Jbeta primers. This table comes from immunoSEQ multiplex PCR, and its TCRdb copy is limited to in-frame clones, with some not included. The data show about 190,000 clones, with about four fifths seen just once and approximately 5% held by the top ten. The rearrangement links TRBV6-5 to TRBJ1-5; D is uncertain. Material for sequencing was PBMCs. The TCR comes from a man aged 25-45 years in good health and CMV-seropositive. The chain's CDR3 is CASSNGVSKPQHF. CDR3 nucleotides: TGTGCCAGCAGCAACGGGGTAAGCAAGCCCCAGCATTTT.